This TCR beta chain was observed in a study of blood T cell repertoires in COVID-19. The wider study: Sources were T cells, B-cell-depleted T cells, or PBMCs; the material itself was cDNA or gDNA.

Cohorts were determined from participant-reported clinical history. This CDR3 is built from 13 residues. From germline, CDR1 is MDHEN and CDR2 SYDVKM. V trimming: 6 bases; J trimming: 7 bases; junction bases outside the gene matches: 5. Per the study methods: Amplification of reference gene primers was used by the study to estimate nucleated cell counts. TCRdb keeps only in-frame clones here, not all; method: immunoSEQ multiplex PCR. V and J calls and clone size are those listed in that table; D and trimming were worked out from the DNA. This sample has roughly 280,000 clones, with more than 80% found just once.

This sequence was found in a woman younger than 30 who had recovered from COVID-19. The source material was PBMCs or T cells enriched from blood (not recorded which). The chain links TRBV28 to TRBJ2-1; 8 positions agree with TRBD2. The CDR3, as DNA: TGTGCCAGCAGCGGGGGGGTAAATAATGAGCAGTTCTTC. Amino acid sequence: CASSGGVNNEQFF.